The 5 T cell receptor beta chains presented below share a single source sample, sequenced in a study of T-cell reconstitution after alpha-beta-depleted transplantation in children. For TCRbeta, the library was prepared with unique molecular identifiers. TCRdb analysed the PCR reads with MiXCR anew, one entry per CDR3 protein. The table includes a few hundred thousand distinct CDR3 sequences, 27% detected once. Sequenced here: PBMCs, sampled before TCRalphabeta/CD19-depleted stem cell transplant. The origin of the receptors is a boy under three years old with Wiskott-Aldrich syndrome, due to receive a stem cell transplant.

This chain connects TRBV6-1 to TRBJ2-5, with TRBD1 as a possible D gene (5 bases). The CDR3 is 16 amino acids. Looked up from germline, CDR1 is MNHNS and CDR2 is SASEGT. V lost 0 bases and J 2 bases, leaving 13 bases between the germline ends. For the CDR3, the DNA is TGTGCCAGCAGTGAAGCTCAGGGTCTGGGACAAGAGACCCAGTACTTC. Translated: CASSEAQGLGQETQYF.

The V and J genes are TRBV20-1 and TRBJ1-6, with D perhaps TRBD1 (6 bases). Germline CDR1 and CDR2: DFQATT and SNEGSKA (reference sequence). Trimming removed 3 bases from V and 8 bases from J, with 20 bases in between. This CDR3 region has 16 residues. CDR3 sequence (DNA): TGCAGTGCTAGTCGGGGGGCGCGTTTTCCAGATTCACCCCTCCACTTT. It translates to CSASRGARFPDSPLHF.

This clonotype was detected a few times. This rearrangement joins TRBV27 to TRBJ2-3; the D is unclear. The CDR3 has 14 residues. The V end lost 4 bases, the J end lost 4 bases, and 12 bases lay between the germline ends. Germline lookup yields CDR1 MNHEY and CDR2 SMNVEV (reference sequence). Here the CDR3 reads CASSSLIRPDTQYF. In nucleotides, the CDR3 is TGTGCCAGCAGTTCCCTTATCCGCCCAGATACGCAGTATTTT.

This clonotype appeared a few times. The CDR3 sequence: CASRRGDTDTQYF. DNA for the CDR3: TGTGCCAGCAGAAGGGGCGACACAGATACGCAGTATTTT. This chain connects TRBV7-6 to TRBJ2-3, with D maybe TRBD1 (5 bases). This CDR3 has 13 residues. Trimming shortened V by 6 bases and J by 2 bases, and 9 bases separated the two germline ends. Germline lookup yields CDR1 SGHVS and CDR2 FNYEAQ.

This clonotype was picked up a small number of times. This chain joins TRBV10-3 and TRBJ1-5; TRBD1 agrees at 8 bases. Trimming at V came to 2 bases and at J to 5 bases, leaving 2 bases not matched to a gene. The CDR3 is 14 residues long. Germline CDR1 and CDR2: ENHRY and SYGVKD. The CDR3 DNA sequence: TGTGCCATCAGTGAGGTGACAGGGGATCAGCCCCAGCATTTT. This codes for CAISEVTGDQPQHF.